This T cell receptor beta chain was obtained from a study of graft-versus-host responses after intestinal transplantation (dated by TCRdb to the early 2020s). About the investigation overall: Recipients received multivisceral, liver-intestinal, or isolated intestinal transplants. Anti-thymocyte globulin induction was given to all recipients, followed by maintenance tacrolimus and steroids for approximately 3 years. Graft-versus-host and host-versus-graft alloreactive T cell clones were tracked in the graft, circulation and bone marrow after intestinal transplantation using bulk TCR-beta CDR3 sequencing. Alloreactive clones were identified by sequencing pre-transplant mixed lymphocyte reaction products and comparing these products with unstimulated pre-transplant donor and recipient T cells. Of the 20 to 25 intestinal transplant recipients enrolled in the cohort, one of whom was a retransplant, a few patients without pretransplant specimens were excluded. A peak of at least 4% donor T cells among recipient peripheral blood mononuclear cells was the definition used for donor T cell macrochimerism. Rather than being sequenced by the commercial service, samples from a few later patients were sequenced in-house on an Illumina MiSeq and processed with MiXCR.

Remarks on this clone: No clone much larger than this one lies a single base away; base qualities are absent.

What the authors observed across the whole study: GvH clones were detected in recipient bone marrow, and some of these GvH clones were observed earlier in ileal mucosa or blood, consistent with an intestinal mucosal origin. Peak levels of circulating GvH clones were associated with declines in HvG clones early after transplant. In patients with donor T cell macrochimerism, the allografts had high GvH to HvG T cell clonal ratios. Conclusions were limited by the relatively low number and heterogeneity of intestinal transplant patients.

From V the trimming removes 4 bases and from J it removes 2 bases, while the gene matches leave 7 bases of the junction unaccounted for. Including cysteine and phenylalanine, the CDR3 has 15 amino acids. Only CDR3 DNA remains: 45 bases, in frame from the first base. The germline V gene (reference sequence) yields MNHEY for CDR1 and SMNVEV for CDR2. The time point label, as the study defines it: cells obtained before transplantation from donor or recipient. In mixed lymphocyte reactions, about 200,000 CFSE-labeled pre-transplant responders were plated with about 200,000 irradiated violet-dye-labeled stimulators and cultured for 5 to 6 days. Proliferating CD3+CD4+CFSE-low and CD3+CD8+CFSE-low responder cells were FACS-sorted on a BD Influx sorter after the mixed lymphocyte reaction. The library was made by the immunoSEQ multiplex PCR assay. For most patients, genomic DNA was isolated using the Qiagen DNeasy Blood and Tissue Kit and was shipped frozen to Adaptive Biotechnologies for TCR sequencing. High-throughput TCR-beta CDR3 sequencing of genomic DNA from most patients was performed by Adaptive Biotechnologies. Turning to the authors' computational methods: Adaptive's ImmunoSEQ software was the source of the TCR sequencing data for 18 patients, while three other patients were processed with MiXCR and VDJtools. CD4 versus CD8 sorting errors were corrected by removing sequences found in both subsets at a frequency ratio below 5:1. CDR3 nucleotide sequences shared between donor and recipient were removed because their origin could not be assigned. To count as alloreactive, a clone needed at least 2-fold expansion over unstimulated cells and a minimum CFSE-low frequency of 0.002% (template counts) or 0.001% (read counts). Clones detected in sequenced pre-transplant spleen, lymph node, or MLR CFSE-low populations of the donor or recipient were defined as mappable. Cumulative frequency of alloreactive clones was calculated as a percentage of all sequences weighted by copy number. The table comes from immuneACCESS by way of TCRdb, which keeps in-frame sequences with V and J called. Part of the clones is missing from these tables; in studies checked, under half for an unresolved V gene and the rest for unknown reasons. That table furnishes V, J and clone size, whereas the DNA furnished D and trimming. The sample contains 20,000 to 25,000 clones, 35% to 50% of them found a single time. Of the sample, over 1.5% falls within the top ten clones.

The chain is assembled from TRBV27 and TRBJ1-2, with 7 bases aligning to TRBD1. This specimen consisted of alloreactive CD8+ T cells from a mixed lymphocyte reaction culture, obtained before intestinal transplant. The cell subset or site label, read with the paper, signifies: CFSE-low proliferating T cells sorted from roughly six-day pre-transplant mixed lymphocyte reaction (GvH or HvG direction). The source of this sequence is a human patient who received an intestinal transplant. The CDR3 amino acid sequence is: CASSSSTTGNYGYTF. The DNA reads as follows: TGTGCCAGCAGTTCCTCCACGACAGGGAACTATGGCTACACCTTC.